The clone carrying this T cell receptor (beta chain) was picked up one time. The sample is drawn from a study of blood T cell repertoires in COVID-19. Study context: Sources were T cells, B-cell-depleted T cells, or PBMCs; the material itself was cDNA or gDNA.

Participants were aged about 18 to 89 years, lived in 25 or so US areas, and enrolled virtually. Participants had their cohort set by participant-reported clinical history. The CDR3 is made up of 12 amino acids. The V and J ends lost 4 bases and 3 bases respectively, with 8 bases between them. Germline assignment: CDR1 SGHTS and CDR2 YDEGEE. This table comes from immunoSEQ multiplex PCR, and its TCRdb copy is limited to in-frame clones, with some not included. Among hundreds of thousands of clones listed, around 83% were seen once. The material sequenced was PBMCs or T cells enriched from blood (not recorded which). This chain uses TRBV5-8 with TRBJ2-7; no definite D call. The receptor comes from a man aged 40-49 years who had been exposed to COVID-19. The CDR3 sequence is CASSLGFYEQYF. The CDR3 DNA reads TGTGCCAGCAGCCTAGGTTTCTACGAGCAGTACTTC.